This TCR beta chain was found in a study of CD8 T cell repertoires and HIV-1 epitope variants. Study context: Control wells had CMV/EBV/flu peptides, negative Ebola AY9, or no peptide. Equal numbers of autologous T cell-negative cells presented antigen to enriched T cells.

Study results and caveats: The TAALDMSHF plasma variant had no responses, unlike KF9 (roughly 5 clonotypes) and HW9 (one).

The germline V gene encodes CDR1 SGHNT and CDR2 YYREEE (reference sequence). This CDR3 has 15 amino acids. J lost 3 bases, V lost 4 bases, and 8 bases had no gene match. This clone was detected only a few times. Its antigen is still unknown. The assay was immunoSEQ multiplex PCR, and TCRdb's table has in-frame clones only and misses some. Found here are roughly 2,500 clones, around 69% of them singletons; the top ten hold around two fifths. The receptor was isolated from a male donor with HIV. The sequenced sample was cultured CD8+ T cells derived from PBMCs. J is TRBJ1-2 and V is TRBV5-4, with 8 bases fitting TRBD1. The CDR3 region is CASSGWTGTDYGYTF. The CDR3 coding sequence is TGTGCCAGCAGCGGCTGGACAGGGACAGACTATGGCTACACCTTC.